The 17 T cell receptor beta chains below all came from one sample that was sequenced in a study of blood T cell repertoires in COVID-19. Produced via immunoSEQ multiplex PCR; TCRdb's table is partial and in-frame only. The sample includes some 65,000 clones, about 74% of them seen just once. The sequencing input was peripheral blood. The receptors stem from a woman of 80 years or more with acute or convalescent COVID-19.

The CDR3 reads CASSPETGGNEQFF. The CDR3 DNA reads TGTGCCAGCTCACCAGAGACAGGGGGCAATGAGCAGTTCTTC. V is TRBV18 and J is TRBJ2-1; TRBD1 aligns across 9 bases. The V gene's germline CDR1 is KGHSH and CDR2 LQKENI. V lost 2 bases to trimming and J lost 6 bases; unmatched junction nucleotides: 2. There are 14 residues in the CDR3.

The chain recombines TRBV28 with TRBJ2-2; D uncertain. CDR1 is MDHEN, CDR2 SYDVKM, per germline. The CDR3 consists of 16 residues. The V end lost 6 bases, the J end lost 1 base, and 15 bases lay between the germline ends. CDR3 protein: CASSLRRLVNTGELFF. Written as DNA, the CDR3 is TGTGCCAGCAGCCTAAGGCGGCTTGTGAACACCGGGGAGCTGTTTTTT. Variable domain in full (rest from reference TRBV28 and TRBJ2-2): DVKVTQSSRYLVKRTGEKVFLECVQDMDHENMFWYRQDPGLGLRLIYFSYDVKMKEKGDIPEGYSVSREKKERFSLILESASTNQTSMYLCASSLRRLVNTGELFFGEGSRLTVL.

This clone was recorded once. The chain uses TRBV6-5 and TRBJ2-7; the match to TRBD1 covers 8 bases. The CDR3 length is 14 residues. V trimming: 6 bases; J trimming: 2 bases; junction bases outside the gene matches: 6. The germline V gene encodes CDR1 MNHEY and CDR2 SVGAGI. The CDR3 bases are TGTGCCAGCAGACAGACAGGGGCGACCTACGAGCAGTACTTC. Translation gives CASRQTGATYEQYF.

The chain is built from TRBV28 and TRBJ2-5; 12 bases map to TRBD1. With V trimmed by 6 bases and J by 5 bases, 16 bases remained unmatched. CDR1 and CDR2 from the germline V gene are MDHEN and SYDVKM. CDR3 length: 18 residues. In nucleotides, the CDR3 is TGTGCCAGCAGGCTCCCGATCCCGGGACAGGGGGCGGGGGAGACCCAGTACTTC. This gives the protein CASRLPIPGQGAGETQYF.

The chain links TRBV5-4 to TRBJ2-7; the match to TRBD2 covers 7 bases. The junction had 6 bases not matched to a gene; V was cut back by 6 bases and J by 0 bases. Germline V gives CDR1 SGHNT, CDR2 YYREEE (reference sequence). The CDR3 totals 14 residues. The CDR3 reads CASTRSGTSYEQYF. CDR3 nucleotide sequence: TGTGCCAGCACCAGGAGCGGGACCTCCTACGAGCAGTACTTC.

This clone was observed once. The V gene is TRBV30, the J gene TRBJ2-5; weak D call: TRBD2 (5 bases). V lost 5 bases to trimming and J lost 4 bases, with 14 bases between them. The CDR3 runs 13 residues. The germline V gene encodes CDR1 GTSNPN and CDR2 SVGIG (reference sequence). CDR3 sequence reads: CAWARNSGETQYF. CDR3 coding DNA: TGTGCCTGGGCCAGAAACAGCGGAGAGACCCAGTACTTC.

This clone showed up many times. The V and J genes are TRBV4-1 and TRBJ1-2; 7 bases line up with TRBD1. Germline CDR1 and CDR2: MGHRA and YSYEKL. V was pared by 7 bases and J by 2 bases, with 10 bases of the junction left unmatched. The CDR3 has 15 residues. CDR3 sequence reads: CASTQRAGGNYGYTF. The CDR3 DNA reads TGCGCCAGCACCCAGCGAGCAGGGGGGAACTATGGCTACACCTTC.

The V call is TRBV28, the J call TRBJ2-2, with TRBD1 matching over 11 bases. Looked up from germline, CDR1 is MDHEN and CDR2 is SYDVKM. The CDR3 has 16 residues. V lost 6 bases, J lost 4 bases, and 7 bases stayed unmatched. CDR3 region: CASRFGGTGGTGELFF. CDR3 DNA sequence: TGTGCCAGCAGATTTGGAGGGACAGGGGGCACCGGGGAGCTGTTTTTT.

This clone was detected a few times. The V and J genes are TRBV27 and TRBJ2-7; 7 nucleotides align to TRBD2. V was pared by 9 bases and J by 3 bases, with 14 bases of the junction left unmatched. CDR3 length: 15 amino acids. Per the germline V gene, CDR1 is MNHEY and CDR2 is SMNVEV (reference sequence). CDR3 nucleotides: TGTGCCAGTGACCGCCGGGACTACAATAACTACGAGCAGTACTTC. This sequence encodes CASDRRDYNNYEQYF.

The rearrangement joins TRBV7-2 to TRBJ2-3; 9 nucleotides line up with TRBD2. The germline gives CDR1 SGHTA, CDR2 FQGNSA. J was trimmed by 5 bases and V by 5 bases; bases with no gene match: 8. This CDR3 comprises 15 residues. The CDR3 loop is CASSLQTSGQDTQYF. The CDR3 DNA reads TGTGCCAGCAGCCTACAGACTAGCGGTCAAGATACGCAGTATTTT.

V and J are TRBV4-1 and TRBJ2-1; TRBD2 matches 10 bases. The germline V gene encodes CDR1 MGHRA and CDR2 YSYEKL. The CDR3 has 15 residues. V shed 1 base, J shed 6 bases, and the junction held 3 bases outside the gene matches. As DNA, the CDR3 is TGCGCCAGCAGCCAAGTCCGGACTAGCGGCAATGAGCAGTTCTTC. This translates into CASSQVRTSGNEQFF.

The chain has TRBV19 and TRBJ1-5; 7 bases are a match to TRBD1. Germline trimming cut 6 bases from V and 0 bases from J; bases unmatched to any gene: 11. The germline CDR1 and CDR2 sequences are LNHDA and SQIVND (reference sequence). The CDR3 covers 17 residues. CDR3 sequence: CASSQRQGANSNQPQHF. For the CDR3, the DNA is TGTGCCAGTAGCCAAAGACAGGGCGCCAATAGCAATCAGCCCCAGCATTTT.

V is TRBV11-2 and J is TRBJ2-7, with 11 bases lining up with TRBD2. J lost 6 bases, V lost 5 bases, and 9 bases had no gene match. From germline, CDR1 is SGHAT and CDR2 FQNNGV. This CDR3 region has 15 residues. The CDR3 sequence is CASSRPGLAVREQYF. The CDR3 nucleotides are TGTGCCAGCAGCCGACCGGGACTAGCGGTTCGCGAGCAGTACTTC.

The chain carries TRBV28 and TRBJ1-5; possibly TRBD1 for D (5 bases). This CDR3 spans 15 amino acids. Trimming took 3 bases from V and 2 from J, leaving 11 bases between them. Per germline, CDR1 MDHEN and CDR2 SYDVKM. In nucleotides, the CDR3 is TGTGCCAGCAGTTTTGGTTCGGGGGGCAATCAGCCCCAGCATTTT. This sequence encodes CASSFGSGGNQPQHF.

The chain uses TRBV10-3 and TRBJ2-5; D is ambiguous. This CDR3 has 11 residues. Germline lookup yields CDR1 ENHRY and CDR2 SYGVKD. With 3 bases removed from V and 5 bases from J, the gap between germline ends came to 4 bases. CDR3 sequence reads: CAISDSETQYF. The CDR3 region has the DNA TGTGCCATCAGTGACTCGGAGACCCAGTACTTC.

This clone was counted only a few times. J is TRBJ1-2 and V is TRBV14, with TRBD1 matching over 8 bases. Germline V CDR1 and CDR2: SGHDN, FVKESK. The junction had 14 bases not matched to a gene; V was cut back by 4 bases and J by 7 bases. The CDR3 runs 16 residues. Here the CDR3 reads CASSLNWGTGPSGYTF. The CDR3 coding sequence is TGTGCCAGCAGCCTCAATTGGGGGACAGGTCCTAGTGGCTACACCTTC.

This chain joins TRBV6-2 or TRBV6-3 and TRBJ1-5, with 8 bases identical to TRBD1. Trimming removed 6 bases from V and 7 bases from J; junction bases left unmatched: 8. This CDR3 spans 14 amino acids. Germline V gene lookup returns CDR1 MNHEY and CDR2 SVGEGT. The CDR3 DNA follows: TGTGCCAGCAGCCTGACAGGGGTACGGCAGCCCCAGCATTTT. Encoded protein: CASSLTGVRQPQHF.